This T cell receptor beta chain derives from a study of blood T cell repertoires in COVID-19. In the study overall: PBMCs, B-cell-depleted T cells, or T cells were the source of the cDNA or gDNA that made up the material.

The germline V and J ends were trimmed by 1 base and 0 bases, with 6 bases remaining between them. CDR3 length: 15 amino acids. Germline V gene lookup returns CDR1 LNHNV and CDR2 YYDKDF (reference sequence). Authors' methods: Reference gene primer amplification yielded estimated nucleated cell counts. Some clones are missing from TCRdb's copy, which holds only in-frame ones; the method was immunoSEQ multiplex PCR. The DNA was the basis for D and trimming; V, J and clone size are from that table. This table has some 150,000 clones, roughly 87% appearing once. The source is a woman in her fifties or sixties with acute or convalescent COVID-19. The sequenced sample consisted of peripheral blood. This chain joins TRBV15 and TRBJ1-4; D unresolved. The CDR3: CATSRGWPTNEKLFF. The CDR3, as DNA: TGTGCCACCAGCAGAGGTTGGCCAACTAATGAAAAACTGTTTTTT. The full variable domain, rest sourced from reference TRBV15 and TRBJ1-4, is DAMVIQNPRYQVTQFGKPVTLSCSQTLNHNVMYWYQQKSSQAPKLLFHYYDKDFNNEADTPDNFQSRRPNTSFCFLDIRSPGLGDTAMYLCATSRGWPTNEKLFFGSGTQLSVL.